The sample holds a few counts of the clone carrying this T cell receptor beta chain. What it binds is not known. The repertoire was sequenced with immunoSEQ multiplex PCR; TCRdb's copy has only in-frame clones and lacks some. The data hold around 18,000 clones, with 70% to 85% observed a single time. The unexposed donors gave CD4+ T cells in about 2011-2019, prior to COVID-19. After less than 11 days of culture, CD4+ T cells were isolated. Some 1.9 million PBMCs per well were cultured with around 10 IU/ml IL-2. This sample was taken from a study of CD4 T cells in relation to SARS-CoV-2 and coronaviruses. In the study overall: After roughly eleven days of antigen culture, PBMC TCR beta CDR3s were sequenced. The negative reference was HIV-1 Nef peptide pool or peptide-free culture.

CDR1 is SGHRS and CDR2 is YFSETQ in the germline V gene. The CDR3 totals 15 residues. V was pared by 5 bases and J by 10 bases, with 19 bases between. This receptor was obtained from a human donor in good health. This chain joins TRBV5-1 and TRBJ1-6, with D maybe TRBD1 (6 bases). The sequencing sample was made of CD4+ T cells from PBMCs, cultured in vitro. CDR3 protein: CASRSSPGDMSPLHF. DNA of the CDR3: TGCGCCAGCAGGTCGAGTCCAGGGGATATGTCACCCCTCCACTTT.